This T cell receptor (beta chain) was profiled in a study of radiation and T cells in renal cell carcinoma. Concerning this clone: The antigen is not known.

This table comes from immunoSEQ multiplex PCR, and its TCRdb copy is limited to in-frame clones, with some not included. The repertoire holds approximately 140,000 clones, with 88% as singletons. Time point meaning: baseline pretreatment blood. Noted treatment: 15 Gy SBRT to primary tumor, nephrectomy 4 weeks later. Study conclusions and caveats: From baseline, blood top tumor clonotypes peaked at 2 weeks post-radiation. No pretreatment tumor biopsies were available for baseline clonotypes.

This clonotype originated in a woman in her seventies with renal cell carcinoma. Here the sequenced sample was blood, taken from a patient whose treatment included radiotherapy and nephrectomy.

In nucleotides, the CDR3 is TGTGCCAGCAGTGGGACGCCTGGAAACACCATATATTTT. It is translated as CASSGTPGNTIYF. This chain connects TRBV6-1 to TRBJ1-3; no firm D call. The CDR3 is 13 residues long. V gave up 4 bases and J gave up 2 bases, with 6 bases separating them. Germline V lookup: CDR1 MNHNS, CDR2 SASEGT.